This TCR beta chain was retrieved from a study of shared clonotypes between healthy human individuals. Assay execution took place at the deep level. Produced via immunoSEQ multiplex PCR; TCRdb's table is partial and in-frame only. The table records over a million clones, 75% to 85% of them present only once. Deletions cut 3 bases from V and 1 base from J, with 11 bases between. Germline CDR1 is SGHAT and CDR2 is FQNNGV. CDR3 length: 15 amino acids. The chain employs TRBV11-2 and TRBJ2-3; D is possibly TRBD2 (6 bases). The receptor's source is a man between 18 and 35 years old in good health. Some clones in this sample may be carry-over from other donors' samples. The specimen sequenced was memory CD4+ T cells from PBMCs. This sample's subset: CD45RA-negative fraction. The CDR3 is CASSFPGVGTDTQYF. The CDR3 nucleotides read TGTGCCAGCAGCTTCCCGGGGGTAGGCACAGATACGCAGTATTTT.